This TCR beta chain was recovered during a study of a mutant IDH1 vaccine in newly diagnosed glioma (dated by TCRdb to about 2021). As for the study more broadly: Vaccination was initiated 4-6 weeks after radiotherapy alone, or concurrently with temozolomide cycles in the chemotherapy-containing groups. Visit V12 was the week-35 safety follow-up and visit V13 was the week-47 end of study. For exploratory analyses, longitudinal TCRB deep sequencing was carried out in around 24 treated patients wherever samples were available. Before enrollment, patients had received standard therapy of radiotherapy alone, temozolomide alone, or radiochemotherapy with temozolomide; most received the combination. Six visits were used for peripheral blood collection: V03 (baseline), V05, V07, V10, V12 and V13. Of the 30 to 35 treated patients, 62.5% were male and 37.5% were female, and a mean age of around 40 years was recorded. General findings and caveats noted by the study authors: The authors noted that analyses of patient blood samples could not be reproduced because of sample limitations. Immune responses induced by the vaccine were seen in 90% to 95% of patients across multiple MHC alleles. PBMC samples for TCRB deep sequencing were selected based on availability. Pseudoprogression appeared unrelated to alterations in the top peripheral T cell clonotypes detected by TCRB sequencing.

The sample's time point label, decoded: week 35, safety follow-up. Each vaccine dose was 300 ug of a 20-mer mutant IDH1 peptide in Montanide, given subcutaneously with topical imiquimod. Eight vaccinations were administered to patients in weeks 1, 3, 5, 7, 11, 15, 19 and 23, corresponding to visits V03 through V10. All donors had newly diagnosed IDH1-mutant astrocytomas of WHO grade 3 or 4 that showed loss of nuclear ATRX. The samples were drawn from NOA16, a multicentre, single-arm, open-label phase I trial in Germany that tested a mutant IDH1 peptide vaccine in humans for the first time. Genomic DNA for TCRB sequencing was extracted from EDTA blood using the DNeasy Blood and Tissue Kit. On this clone: This clone's antigen is unknown. No base qualities exist here, and no much larger clone lies one base off it.

Preparation of the library involved the immunoSEQ multiplex PCR assay. The hsTCRB Kit was used according to the manufacturer's protocol to amplify rearranged TCR beta chain sequences. An Illumina MiSeq was used to sequence the TCRB libraries. On the authors' methods: The proprietary platform of the kit vendor was used for demultiplexing, trimming and gene mapping. As stored in TCRdb, this immuneACCESS dataset retains in-frame rearrangements with V and J assigned. A fraction of the clones does not appear; measured against another copy, unresolved V genes explain less than half of the discrepancy, and the remainder lacks a known reason. V, J and clone size are those of that table, while D and trimming were read from the DNA. The sample table records 35,000 to 45,000 clones; roughly four fifths of these occur just once. The ten largest clones take up approximately 4.6% of the sample. Sequences SGDLS (CDR1) and YYNGEE (CDR2) are obtained from the germline V gene. The CDR3 starts with the cysteine, ends with the phenylalanine, and has 16 residues. Only the CDR3 part of the read is kept: 48 bases, read in frame from the first base. Trimming removed 0 bases from V and 3 bases from J; the gene matches leave 8 bases unexplained.

This specimen consisted of PBMCs, obtained from a glioma patient whose treatment included an IDH1 peptide vaccine. The TCR sequence derives from a woman aged 50 to 65 with glioma. The chain uses TRBV9 and TRBJ2-7; 8 nucleotides in the junction match TRBD1. This receptor has the CDR3 CASSVEATGAYYEQYF. The bases are TGTGCCAGCAGCGTAGAAGCGACAGGGGCCTACTACGAGCAGTACTTC.